Following are 14 T cell receptor beta chains from one sample sequenced in a study of blood T cell repertoires in COVID-19. Repertoires were generated with immunoSEQ multiplex PCR, while TCRdb's copy carries only in-frame clones and drops some. Among about 220,000 clones listed, around nine tenths were seen once. Sample: PBMCs or T cells enriched from blood (not recorded which). Receptors originate from a woman in her forties or fifties with acute COVID-19.

The gene calls are TRBV2 and TRBJ2-7; D is perhaps TRBD1 (5 bases). The CDR3 runs 12 residues. Trimming removed 11 bases at V and 3 bases at J, with 14 bases between. Germline V CDR1 and CDR2: SNHLY, FYNNEI. The CDR3 region is CASRTSFYEQYF. CDR3 nucleotide sequence: TGTGCCTCTCGGACAAGTTTCTACGAGCAGTACTTC.

The CDR3 region is CASNPTGGVGAFF. The CDR3 DNA reads TGTGCCAGCAACCCTACAGGGGGCGTTGGGGCTTTCTTT. The chain recombines TRBV27 with TRBJ1-1; 9 nucleotides agree with TRBD1. Trimming took 7 bases from V and 11 from J; bases not matched to a gene: 11. CDR1 and CDR2 (germline): MNHEY, SMNVEV (reference sequence). The CDR3 loop spans 13 amino acids.

DNA of the CDR3: TGTGCCAGCAGCCTAAGGGACAGGGGCTCCTACAATGAGCAGTTCTTC. The encoded protein is CASSLRDRGSYNEQFF. The chain joins TRBV7-2 to TRBJ2-1; TRBD1 agrees at 10 bases. With 5 bases clipped from V and 0 bases from J, the junction kept 4 bases outside the gene matches. This CDR3 comprises 16 residues. The germline V gene encodes CDR1 SGHTA and CDR2 FQGNSA.

In its sample, this clone was seen a few times. At the DNA level, this CDR3 is encoded by other sequences in the same sample as well. The chain couples TRBV14 to TRBJ1-1; D unresolved. Per the germline V gene, CDR1 is SGHDN and CDR2 is FVKESK. V lost 1 base and J lost 0, with 6 bases in between. The CDR3 is made up of 14 amino acids. The CDR3 region is CASSQAGMNTEAFF. The CDR3 region has the DNA TGTGCCAGCAGCCAAGCGGGGATGAACACTGAAGCTTTCTTT.

A few counts support this clone. DNA of the CDR3: TGTGCCAGCAGCTTTGGCGGAACTGGGGAAAAACTGTTTTTT. Its translation is CASSFGGTGEKLFF. V usage is TRBV11-2 and J usage is TRBJ1-4; no clear D gene. This CDR3 spans 14 amino acids. V gave up 3 bases and J gave up 8 bases, with 13 bases separating them. Germline V gene lookup returns CDR1 SGHAT and CDR2 FQNNGV.

Written as DNA, the CDR3 is TGTGCCAGCAGTTTAACCCTTGGGACAGGGACAGGACAGCCCCAGCATTTT. Translation gives CASSLTLGTGTGQPQHF. The chain recombines TRBV27 with TRBJ1-5, with 9 bases lining up with TRBD1. CDR3 length equals 17 residues. Germline trimming cut 2 bases from V and 7 bases from J; bases unmatched to any gene: 12. Looked up from germline, CDR1 is MNHEY and CDR2 is SMNVEV (reference sequence).

For the CDR3, the DNA is TGTGCCAGCAGTACCCGGGCTAGCGGGAGGAGGGAGACCCAGTACTTC. This gives the protein CASSTRASGRRETQYF. V gene TRBV27 combines with J gene TRBJ2-5; 11 nucleotides align to TRBD2. Trimming cost V 5 bases and J 5 bases; bases outside gene matches: 10. Germline V gene lookup returns CDR1 MNHEY and CDR2 SMNVEV (reference sequence). The CDR3 covers 16 residues.

This sequence joins TRBV5-1 and TRBJ2-7; 8 bases are a match to TRBD2. This CDR3 region has 15 residues. Germline V gene lookup returns CDR1 SGHRS and CDR2 YFSETQ. J lost 6 bases, V lost 0 bases, and 8 bases had no gene match. The CDR3 spells CASSLAGVRGGEQYF. The CDR3 DNA sequence: TGCGCCAGCAGCTTGGCCGGTGTCCGGGGGGGCGAGCAGTACTTC. The entire variable domain, with the rest obtained from reference TRBV5-1 and TRBJ2-7, is as follows: KAGVTQTPRYLIKTRGQQVTLSCSPISGHRSVSWYQQTPGQGLQFLFEYFSETQRNKGNFPGRFSGRQFSNSRSEMNVSTLELGDSALYLCASSLAGVRGGEQYFGPGTRLTVT.

The V and J genes are TRBV5-4 and TRBJ2-7; D gene uncertain. Between the trimmed V and J ends, which lost 0 bases and 2 bases, there was a span of 6 bases. The CDR3 extends over 13 amino acids. The V gene's germline CDR1 is SGHNT and CDR2 YYREEE (reference sequence). The CDR3 coding sequence is TGTGCCAGCAGCTTGGACGGAGCCTACGAGCAGTACTTC. As protein: CASSLDGAYEQYF. Together with reference TRBV5-4 and TRBJ2-7, the CDR3 gives the full variable domain: ETGVTQSPTHLIKTRGQQVTLRCSSQSGHNTVSWYQQALGQGPQFIFQYYREEENGRGNFPPRFSGLQFPNYSSELNVNALELDDSALYLCASSLDGAYEQYFGPGTRLTVT.

The CDR3 loop is CASSSNRGSNEKLFF. CDR3 DNA sequence: TGTGCCAGTAGTAGTAACAGGGGGTCTAATGAAAAACTGTTTTTT. This chain joins TRBV19 and TRBJ1-4; TRBD1 matches 8 bases. The CDR3 consists of 15 residues. V dropped 4 bases and J dropped 3; count of bases not matched to a gene: 4. Germline values: CDR1 LNHDA, CDR2 SQIVND (reference sequence).

This chain joins TRBV30 and TRBJ1-1; 7 bases line up with TRBD1. V was clipped by 4 bases and J by 4 bases; unmatched bases: 6. The germline V gene has CDR1 GTSNPN and CDR2 SVGIG (reference sequence). The CDR3 runs to 13 residues. The CDR3 protein is CAWTRQGGTEAFF. The CDR3 region has the DNA TGTGCCTGGACTAGACAGGGAGGCACTGAAGCTTTCTTT.

This rearrangement joins TRBV5-1 to TRBJ2-5; 14 positions match TRBD2. J gave up 4 bases and V 0 bases, and 5 bases lay outside the gene matches. Per germline, CDR1 SGHRS and CDR2 YFSETQ. The CDR3 extends over 17 amino acids. The CDR3 here is CASSLGGLAGVGETQYF. CDR3 bases: TGCGCCAGCAGCTTGGGGGGACTAGCGGGAGTAGGAGAGACCCAGTACTTC.

Worth noting for this clone: With only one base between it and a far larger clone, this is likely a read error. This specimen includes other DNA sequences encoding the same CDR3. The chain employs TRBV7-2 and TRBJ2-3; 9 nucleotides line up with TRBD2. CDR3 size: 14 residues. Per germline, CDR1 SGHTA and CDR2 FQGNSA. The CDR3 sequence is CPSSGREGRDTQYF. In nucleotides, the CDR3 is TGTCCCAGCAGCGGGCGGGAGGGGAGGGATACGCAGTATTTT.

CDR3 sequence: CASSLGLSTDTQYF. The CDR3 DNA sequence: TGTGCCAGTAGCCTCGGACTTAGCACAGATACGCAGTATTTT. The chain joins TRBV19 to TRBJ2-3, with D possibly matching TRBD2 (5 bases). V lost 6 bases, J lost 0 bases, and 10 bases lay in between. The V gene's germline CDR1 is LNHDA and CDR2 SQIVND (reference sequence). This CDR3 comprises 14 residues.